The rows below give T cell receptor beta chains drawn from one sample of a study of blood T cell repertoires in COVID-19. The protocol was immunoSEQ multiplex PCR, while the TCRdb copy is restricted to in-frame clones and leaves out a portion. The sample lists 200,000 to 250,000 clones, roughly 89% occurring once. The specimen was PBMCs or T cells enriched from blood (not recorded which). These TCRs come from a man aged 25 to 45 who had been exposed to COVID-19. Each CDR3 is given with its conserved first and last residue. D genes are given only for firm matches. Not every row has a clone size; where given, it reads once, few, many or a size class.

clone size	D gene	J gene	V gene	CDR3 protein	CDR3 DNA
NA	NA	TRBJ2-2	TRBV5-1	CASSPLAVRGDSGELFF	TGCGCCAGCAGCCCTTTGGCTGTCAGGGGGGACTCCGGGGAGCTGTTTTTT
NA	TRBD1	TRBJ2-1	TRBV18	CASSQPTTGTAFNNEQFF	TGTGCCAGCTCGCAGCCCACCACCGGGACAGCCTTTAACAATGAGCAGTTCTTC
NA	NA	TRBJ2-1	TRBV11-3	CASSLEIHLSYNEQFF	TGTGCCAGCAGCTTAGAGATACATCTCTCCTACAATGAGCAGTTCTTC
NA	NA	TRBJ1-5	TRBV4-2	CASSQELGGGNQPQHF	TGTGCCAGCAGCCAAGAGCTAGGGGGTGGCAATCAGCCCCAGCATTTT
NA	NA	TRBJ2-1	TRBV6-5	CASIDSPSSYNEQFF	TGTGCCAGCATCGACAGCCCGAGCTCCTACAATGAGCAGTTCTTC
NA	TRBD1	TRBJ1-3	TRBV5-1	CASSIRGGQWVSGNTIYF	TGCGCCAGCAGCATCCGAGGGGGCCAGTGGGTCTCTGGAAACACCATATATTTT
NA	TRBD2	TRBJ2-5	TRBV7-3	CASSLGLAGGLGETQYF	TGTGCCAGCAGCTTAGGATTAGCGGGGGGGCTAGGAGAGACCCAGTACTTC
NA	TRBD1	TRBJ1-4	TRBV6-5	CASSPGQGGRKLFF	TGTGCCAGCAGCCCGGGACAGGGGGGTAGAAAACTGTTTTTT
NA	NA	TRBJ2-3	TRBV19	CASSKATSTDTQYF	TGTGCCAGTAGTAAGGCGACTAGCACAGATACGCAGTATTTT
NA	TRBD1	TRBJ1-6	TRBV3-1/TRBV3-2	CASSQPGQNSPLHF	TGTGCCAGCAGCCAACCGGGACAGAATTCACCCCTCCACTTT
NA	NA	TRBJ2-7	TRBV24-1	CATSDWQSSEQYF	TGTGCCACCAGTGACTGGCAAAGTTCCGAGCAGTACTTC
NA	NA	TRBJ1-6	TRBV14	CASSGPGSYNSPLHF	TGTGCCAGCAGCGGGCCTGGCTCCTATAATTCACCCCTCCACTTT
NA	NA	TRBJ2-2	TRBV3-1/TRBV3-2	CASSQDQARELFF	TGTGCCAGCAGCCAAGACCAGGCGCGGGAGCTGTTTTTT
NA	NA	TRBJ2-7	TRBV6-5	CASRQGTYEQYF	TGTGCCAGCAGACAGGGCACCTACGAGCAGTACTTC
few	TRBD2	TRBJ2-7	TRBV4-1	CASSSTDLAGGYEQYF	TGCGCCAGCAGCTCTACCGACTTAGCGGGGGGCTACGAGCAGTACTTC
NA	NA	TRBJ1-4	TRBV7-8	CASSKNSEKLFF	TGTGCCAGCAGCAAAAACAGCGAAAAACTGTTTTTT
NA	TRBD1	TRBJ2-7	TRBV7-2	CASSYLNRDRSYEQYF	TGTGCCAGCAGTTATCTCAACCGGGACAGATCTTACGAGCAGTACTTC
NA	NA	TRBJ1-2	TRBV9	CASSSGPSNYGYTF	TGTGCCAGCAGCTCTGGGCCCTCTAACTATGGCTACACCTTC
few	TRBD1	TRBJ2-2	TRBV10-3	CATTADRPNTGELFF	TGTGCCACCACTGCGGACAGGCCGAACACCGGGGAGCTGTTTTTT
NA	NA	TRBJ2-1	TRBV14	CASSQQAGYNEQFF	TGTGCCAGCAGCCAACAGGCAGGGTACAATGAGCAGTTCTTC
NA	NA	TRBJ1-1	TRBV19	CASIGRTEAFF	TGTGCCAGTATTGGGCGTACTGAAGCTTTCTTT
NA	NA	TRBJ1-6	TRBV6-5	CASSYSKLANSPLHF	TGTGCCAGCAGTTACTCGAAGTTGGCTAATTCACCCCTCCACTTT
NA	NA	TRBJ2-2	TRBV5-4	CASSLGGTGELFF	TGTGCCAGCAGCTTGGGAGGGACCGGGGAGCTGTTTTTT
NA	TRBD2	TRBJ2-5	TRBV29-1	CSVDERGGGETQYF	TGCAGCGTTGATGAGCGGGGGGGCGGAGAGACCCAGTACTTC
NA	NA	TRBJ1-6	TRBV9	CASSPSSWDLDISPLHF	TGTGCCAGCAGCCCCAGCAGCTGGGACTTAGATATATCACCCCTCCACTTT
once	TRBD2	TRBJ2-5	TRBV20-1	CSASRAGGSETQYF	TGCAGTGCTAGTCGGGCGGGGGGGTCGGAGACCCAGTACTTC
NA	TRBD2	TRBJ2-1	TRBV19	CASSTSGTSGGAQFF	TGTGCCAGTAGTACATCCGGGACTAGCGGGGGGGCCCAGTTCTTC
NA	NA	TRBJ2-7	TRBV6-1	CASSDTPNLYEQYF	TGTGCCAGCAGTGACACCCCTAATCTCTACGAGCAGTACTTC
NA	NA	TRBJ2-5	TRBV7-6	CASSSHPWRGRETQYF	TGTGCCAGCAGCTCTCATCCGTGGCGGGGGCGAGAGACCCAGTACTTC
NA	TRBD1	TRBJ1-4	TRBV5-1	CASSLSGTAREKLFF	TGCGCCAGCAGCTTGTCTGGGACAGCTCGTGAAAAACTGTTTTTT
NA	NA	TRBJ1-5	TRBV12-5	CASGLVLDPRNTPEEDQPQHF	TGTGCTAGTGGTTTGGTACTTGACCCACGAAATACCCCTGAGGAGGATCAGCCCCAGCATTTT
NA	NA	TRBJ2-7	TRBV11-2	CASSDGIHYEQYF	TGTGCCAGCAGCGACGGGATTCACTACGAGCAGTACTTC
NA	TRBD1	TRBJ2-7	TRBV2	CASTETGFHEQYF	TGTGCCAGCACCGAGACAGGGTTCCACGAGCAGTACTTC
NA	NA	TRBJ2-7	TRBV4-1	CASSQDSSGSSYEQYF	TGCGCCAGCAGCCAAGATAGTTCCGGGAGCTCCTACGAGCAGTACTTC
NA	TRBD1	TRBJ2-7	TRBV11-3	CASSLDPGGSYEQYF	TGTGCCAGCAGCTTAGATCCAGGGGGAAGCTACGAGCAGTACTTC